Described below is a single T cell receptor (beta chain) sequence and its context. It lacks a known antigen. Base qualities were left out, and no much larger clone turns up one base away. Library method: the immunoSEQ multiplex PCR assay. For the multiplex PCR, a mixture combining 60 forward primers for TCR Vbeta segments and 13 reverse primers for TCR Jbeta segments was used. Amplification of the CDR3 region of rearranged TCR beta genes was performed with a multiplex PCR assay on genomic DNA. The Illumina HiSeq System was used to sequence the amplified TCR beta libraries as 87-base-pair reads. Per the authors' processing: Across the 500 to 750 repertoires, a later analysis counted 80 million or so unique TCR beta chains, around 11 million of which were shared by at least two donors. Raw reads were error-corrected and collapsed into unique sequences by a nearest-neighbor algorithm in which closely related sequences were merged to remove PCR and sequencing errors. To assign V, D and J gene segments, CDR3 sequences were aligned to IMGT reference sequences. For a sequence to be retained, at least a six-nucleotide match to both a V gene segment and a J gene segment was required. Rearrangements were classified as productive when the CDR3 lacked stop codons and remained in frame with V and J, and all other rearrangements were classified as non-productive. CDR3 was defined by IMGT convention, running from the second conserved V-encoded cysteine to the conserved J-encoded phenylalanine. The earlier analysis of 500 to 650 of the donors excluded any sequence lacking an unambiguous match to a single V gene segment. An earlier analysis of over 450 of the donors classified V segments as functional when productive rearrangements were above 56.7% and as segregating when the standard deviation between donors was above 5%. A statistical classification framework was built for diagnosing cytomegalovirus status from the catalog of TCR beta chain sequences. V and J gene assignment, in a later analysis, came from comparing TCR nucleotide sequences with IMGT/GENE-DB human TR gene sequences. The TCRdist pipeline was used in a later analysis to assign CDR3 sequences and most-parsimonious VDJ recombination scenarios. In a later analysis, every TCR beta chain was defined by the combination of its CDR3 amino acid sequence and its V-gene family, and reads without a unique V-gene family were dropped. A later analysis removed roughly 590 highly shared, low-generation-probability nucleotide sequences to deal with suspected cross-contamination and a sequencing artifact. In a later analysis, a clonal expansion index was calculated for each public chain from normalized within-repertoire ranks of inferred template counts. In a later analysis, generation probabilities were computed using a VDJ recombination model fitted to out-of-frame rearrangements, and the results were checked against IGoR. A later analysis scored TCR-TCR, TCR-HLA and TCR-CMV co-occurrence with hypergeometric tests, applying a repertoire-size bias correction to TCR pairs. A later analysis estimated false discovery rates by permuting HLA or CMV assignments 20 times. In a later analysis, co-occurring TCRs were grouped using DBSCAN, and TCRdist sequence similarity was added for clustering within HLA-allele-positive subsets. For co-occurrence clustering, repertoires with fewer than 30,000 or more than 120,000 public chains were excluded, along with 5 or 6 repertoires with anomalous nucleotide sharing. TCRdb obtained this table from immuneACCESS and retained in-frame rearrangements with V and J assigned. These tables miss some clones; where compared with another copy, unresolved V genes account for less than half of the shortfall, and the remainder is unexplained. V, J and clone size were drawn from that table, and D and trimming were deduced from the DNA. A total of about 180,000 clones appear in this sample, 81% of them only once. Jointly, the top ten make up 4.9% of the sample.

The sample is drawn from a study of cytomegalovirus exposure and HLA in healthy donors (dated by TCRdb to 2017 to 2019). Describing the broader study: In an earlier analysis of approximately 640 of the donors, around 290 Gb of sequence data and 120 million or so unique TCR beta sequences from roughly 190 million T cells were reported. A later genetic analysis took genome-wide SNP genotypes for about three fifths of the 666 donors and used that subset as a discovery cohort. Typing coverage varied by locus: about 629-640 donors for A, B, C, DRB1 and DQB1; approximately 560 for DQA1; more than 600 for DPA1; about 450 for DPB1. Donor age, sex, ethnicity and CMV serostatus were compiled together with the repertoire data. A handful of DR-DQ haplotypes were handled as single units for association and clustering because linkage in the cohort was strong. The study profiled the T cell repertoires of hundreds of subjects by immunosequencing and related them to cytomegalovirus serostatus. Class I and class II HLA loci were covered by the typing at four-digit resolution. Among some 400 genotyped donors of the cohort, an average of about 240,000 unique TCR beta nucleotide sequences were sequenced per donor, 15% to 20% of them non-productive. A separate validation cohort of over a hundred different subjects was used in addition to the 666-subject first cohort. In an earlier analysis of more than 550 of the donors, high-throughput TCR beta sequencing was used to judge whether each TCR beta V gene segment behaved as functional or pseudogenic. All discovery cohort repertoires had been generated on a single sequencing platform. An early release covering around 630 HLA-typed donors comprised approximately 290 gigabases of sequencing data and 65 million to 100 million unique TCR sequences. The study aimed to test whether signatures of past pathogen exposure could be identified by cataloging public T cell receptors. Rather than using new phenotypic data, the later analysis identified candidate immune exposures from TCR beta sequences and from how often those sequences occurred across donors. Of the roughly 400 genotyped donors, 65% to 90% were placed in the genetic ancestry cluster associated with self-reported Caucasian donors. To study patterns of TCR occurrence, a later analysis re-analyzed previously published TCR beta repertoires from under 750 donors and added high-resolution HLA genotyping. To predict cytomegalovirus infection status, the study combined high-throughput TCR immunosequencing, statistical association of individual TCRs with disease status, and machine learning.

Cut back by 0 bases and 7 bases, the V and J ends lie 13 bases apart. The germline V gene (reference sequence) provides CDR1 SGHNT and CDR2 YYREEE. The CDR3 numbers 14 residues from cysteine through phenylalanine. This entry keeps only the CDR3 DNA: 42 bases, framed from base 1. Study-wide findings and limitations: A further reported finding was that TCR beta sequences accurately predicted the HLA-A and HLA-B alleles for most subjects in the first cohort. According to a later analysis, most CMV-associated TCR beta chains appeared to be HLA-restricted, and the HLA associations seemed to be driven largely by CMV exposure. A few of the identified cytomegalovirus-associated TCR beta chains were confirmed in vitro to be specific for cytomegalovirus antigens. In the study, about 150 TCR beta chains were listed as associated with cytomegalovirus. A later genetic analysis reported fewer N-insertions in productive TCRs among donors in an Asian-associated ancestry cluster than the roughly 640-donor mean. Across donors, most TCR sequences were observed very rarely, whereas some public TCRs were present in many individuals. In a later analysis, the rate of TCR association differed among HLA loci, with DRB1 alleles having the most associated TCRs and HLA-C alleles having the fewest. An association between a missense DCLRE1C variant and V-gene and J-gene trimming of TCR beta chains was found in a later genetic analysis and replicated in an independent cohort. According to a later analysis, parvovirus B19, influenza, CMV and Epstein-Barr virus appeared linked to several top co-occurrence clusters. The only immune exposure information available for the cohort was CMV serostatus. A group of highly shared sequence variants was considered likely to be a technical artifact of the sequencing pipeline. In an earlier analysis of some 640 of the donors, most TCR beta V segments were observed in productive rearrangements about 87% or about 30% of the time, broadly matching IMGT annotations. Some IMGT-functional V segments, including TRBV6-2 and TRBV6-3, could not be told apart with the 87-base-pair reads, so those segments were excluded. In this cohort, only TCR beta chains were sequenced, and detectable features were limited by the absence of alpha or paired-chain data. Because counts were too low, more than 15 rarely observed V segments, including chromosome 9 orphons, were excluded from the earlier analysis of some 540 of the donors. The authors suggested that the approach could potentially be extended to other disease states and immunological phenotypes. HLA typing was unavailable for some donors at each locus, so association tests used only the typed subset. Correlated functional status among segregating V segments might be attributable to linkage disequilibrium, but an unknown experimental factor could not be ruled out. Sequencing depth was assumed to be roughly uniform across donors in the presence/absence analyses, though that assumption may not hold. A later analysis found that HLA-associated TCR beta chains were more clonally expanded and had lower generation probabilities than equally common non-associated chains. The classifier was reported to diagnose cytomegalovirus status with high specificity and sensitivity in both the original and validation cohorts. A later analysis associated 15,000 or so TCR beta sequences with specific HLA alleles at a false discovery rate of 0.05. When HLA alleles, especially DR and DQ, strongly co-occurred, TCR associations were difficult to assign to individual alleles.

The cohort consisted of approximately 670 healthy bone marrow donors. All cohort members were sampled while nominally healthy, although unrecorded immune exposures were likely present. The donor tested CMV seropositive, placing the donor among the 250 to 350 seropositive members of the cohort. Each donor provided a peripheral blood sample, and peripheral blood mononuclear cells were used for TCR beta sequencing. The Qiagen DNeasy Blood Extraction Kit was used to extract genomic DNA from the blood cell samples. Sequencing was done on a sample of PBMCs. The sequence was obtained from a woman between 18 and 29 years old in good health and CMV-seropositive. In this chain, TRBV5-4 is recombined with TRBJ2-5; D gene: possibly TRBD2, on 6 matching bases. The CDR3 reads CASSLVGTPGTQYF. At the DNA level, the sequence is TGTGCCAGCAGCTTGGTTGGGACTCCGGGGACCCAGTACTTC. With the portions outside the CDR3 filled from the reference TRBV5-4 and TRBJ2-5 genes, the complete variable region becomes ETGVTQSPTHLIKTRGQQVTLRCSSQSGHNTVSWYQQALGQGPQFIFQYYREEENGRGNFPPRFSGLQFPNYSSELNVNALELDDSALYLCASSLVGTPGTQYFGPGTRLLVL.